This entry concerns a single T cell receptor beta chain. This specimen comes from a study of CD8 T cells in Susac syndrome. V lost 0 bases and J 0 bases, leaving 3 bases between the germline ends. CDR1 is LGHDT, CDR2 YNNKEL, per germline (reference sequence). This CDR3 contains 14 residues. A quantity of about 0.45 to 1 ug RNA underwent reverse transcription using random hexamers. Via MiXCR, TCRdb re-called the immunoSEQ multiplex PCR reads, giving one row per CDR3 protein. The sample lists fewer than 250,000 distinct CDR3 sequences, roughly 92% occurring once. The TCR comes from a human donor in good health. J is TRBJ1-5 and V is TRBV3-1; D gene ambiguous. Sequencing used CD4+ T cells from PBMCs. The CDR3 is CASSQDSSNQPQHF. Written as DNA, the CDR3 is TGTGCCAGCAGCCAAGATTCTAGCAATCAGCCCCAGCATTTT.